The entry below gives a single T cell receptor beta chain sequence along with its context. The sample belongs to a study of CD8+ T cells in alopecia areata. Extracted RNA was reverse transcribed into cDNA, the sequencing template. The method was immunoSEQ multiplex PCR; TCRdb's version includes in-frame clones alone and lacks a portion of them. The sample carries approximately 100,000 clones, around 86% recorded once. Treatment specified: oral pan-JAK inhibitor, 5-10 mg twice daily. V lost 1 base and J 6 bases, leaving 16 bases between the germline ends. CDR1 is SEHNR and CDR2 is FQNEAQ in the germline V gene (reference sequence). CDR3 length equals 16 residues.

The material sequenced was CD8+ T cells sorted from blood, taken at approximately week 34, from a patient treated with tofacitinib. This sequence joins TRBV7-9 and TRBJ2-1; D is unclear. The clonotype comes from a human donor with alopecia areata. CDR3 nucleotides: TGTGCCAGCAGCTTAGTTCCCGTCGGAGAAAGCAATGAGCAGTTCTTC. This sequence encodes CASSLVPVGESNEQFF.